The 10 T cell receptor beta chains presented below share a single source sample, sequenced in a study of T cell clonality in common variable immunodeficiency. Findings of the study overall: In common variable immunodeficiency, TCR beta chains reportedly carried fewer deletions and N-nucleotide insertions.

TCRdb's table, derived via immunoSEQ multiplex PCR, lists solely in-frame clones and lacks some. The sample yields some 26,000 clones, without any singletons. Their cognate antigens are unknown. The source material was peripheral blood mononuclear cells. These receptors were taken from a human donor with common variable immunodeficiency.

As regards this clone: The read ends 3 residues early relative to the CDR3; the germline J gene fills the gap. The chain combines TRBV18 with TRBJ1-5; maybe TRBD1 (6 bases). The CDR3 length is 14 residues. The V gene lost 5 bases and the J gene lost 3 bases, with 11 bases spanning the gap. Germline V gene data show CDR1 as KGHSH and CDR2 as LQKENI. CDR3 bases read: TGTGCCAGCTCATCCCAGGGGACCAATCAGCCC. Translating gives CASSSQGTNQP. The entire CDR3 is CASSSQGTNQPQHF.

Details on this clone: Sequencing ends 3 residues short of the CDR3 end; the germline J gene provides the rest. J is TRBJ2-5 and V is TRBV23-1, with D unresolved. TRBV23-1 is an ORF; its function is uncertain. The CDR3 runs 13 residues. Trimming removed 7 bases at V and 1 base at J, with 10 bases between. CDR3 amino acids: CASKGQAQETQYF. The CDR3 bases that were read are TGCGCCAGCAAAGGGCAGGCCCAAGAGACC.

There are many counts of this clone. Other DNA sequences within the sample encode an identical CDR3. The CDR3 DNA, read in part, is TGCGCCAGCAGCTTGGCACAGGGCACTGAA. Protein product: CASSLAQGTE. The full CDR3 protein reads CASSLAQGTEAFF. The chain links TRBV5-1 to TRBJ1-1, with D perhaps TRBD1 (6 bases). From the germline J gene comes the end of the CDR3, since the read stops 3 residues before it. The CDR3 has 13 amino acids. Germline V lookup: CDR1 SGHRS, CDR2 YFSETQ. The ends were cut back, 0 bases at V and 4 bases at J, with 7 bases in the middle.

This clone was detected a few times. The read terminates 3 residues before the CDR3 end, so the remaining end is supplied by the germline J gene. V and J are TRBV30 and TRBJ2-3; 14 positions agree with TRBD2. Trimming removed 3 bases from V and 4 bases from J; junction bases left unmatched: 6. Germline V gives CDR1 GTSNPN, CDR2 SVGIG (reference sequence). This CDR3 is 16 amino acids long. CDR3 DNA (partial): TGTGCCTGGAGCCCGAGGACTAGCGGGAGGCCAGATACG. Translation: CAWSPRTSGRPDT. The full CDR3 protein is CAWSPRTSGRPDTQYF.

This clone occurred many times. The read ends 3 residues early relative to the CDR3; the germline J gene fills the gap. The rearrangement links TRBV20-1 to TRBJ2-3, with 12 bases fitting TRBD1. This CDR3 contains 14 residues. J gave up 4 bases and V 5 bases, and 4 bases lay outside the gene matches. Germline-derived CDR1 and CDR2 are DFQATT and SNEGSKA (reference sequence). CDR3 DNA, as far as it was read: TGCAGTGCTCGCGGGACAGGGGGCCCAGATACG. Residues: CSARGTGGPDT. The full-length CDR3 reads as CSARGTGGPDTQYF.

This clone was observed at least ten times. CDR3 DNA (partial): TGTGCCAGTAGTATAGGCCCTAGCGGGAGAAGAAATGAG. This gives the protein CASSIGPSGRRNE. The entire CDR3 is CASSIGPSGRRNEQFF. This chain uses TRBV19 with TRBJ2-1, with 10 bases lining up with TRBD2. The CDR3 is cut off 3 residues early in the read; its end comes from the germline J gene. V trimming: 1 base; J trimming: 7 bases; junction bases outside the gene matches: 7. The CDR3 is made up of 16 amino acids. Per the germline V gene, CDR1 is LNHDA and CDR2 is SQIVND (reference sequence).

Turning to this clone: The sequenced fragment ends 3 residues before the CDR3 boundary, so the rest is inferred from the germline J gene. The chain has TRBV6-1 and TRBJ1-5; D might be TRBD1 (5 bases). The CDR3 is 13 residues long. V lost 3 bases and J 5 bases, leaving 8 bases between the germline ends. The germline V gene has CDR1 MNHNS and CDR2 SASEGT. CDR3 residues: CASSERGHQPQHF. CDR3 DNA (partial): TGTGCCAGCAGTGAGAGGGGTCATCAGCCC.

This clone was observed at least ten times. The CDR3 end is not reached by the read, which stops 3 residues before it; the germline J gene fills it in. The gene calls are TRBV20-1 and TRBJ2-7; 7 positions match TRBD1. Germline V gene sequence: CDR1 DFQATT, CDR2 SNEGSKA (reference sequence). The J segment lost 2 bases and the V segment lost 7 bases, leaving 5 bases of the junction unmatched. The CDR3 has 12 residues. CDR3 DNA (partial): TGCAGTGTCGTTGGACAGGCCTACGAG. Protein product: CSVVGQAYE. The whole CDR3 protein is CSVVGQAYEQYF.

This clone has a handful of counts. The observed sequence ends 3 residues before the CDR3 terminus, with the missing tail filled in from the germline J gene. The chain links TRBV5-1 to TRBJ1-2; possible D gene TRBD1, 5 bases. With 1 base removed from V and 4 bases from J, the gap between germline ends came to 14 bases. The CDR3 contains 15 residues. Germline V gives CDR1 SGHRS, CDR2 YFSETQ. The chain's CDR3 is CASSLSLQGVYGYTF. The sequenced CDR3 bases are TGCGCCAGCAGCTTGTCCCTGCAGGGTGTCTATGGC.

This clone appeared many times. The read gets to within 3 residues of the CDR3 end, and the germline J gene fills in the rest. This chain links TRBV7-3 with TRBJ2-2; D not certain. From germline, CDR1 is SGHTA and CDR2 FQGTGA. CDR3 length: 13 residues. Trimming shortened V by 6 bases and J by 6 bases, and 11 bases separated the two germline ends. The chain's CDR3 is CASRPDSPGELFF. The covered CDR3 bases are TGTGCCAGCAGACCCGACTCCCCCGGGGAG.